Shown below are 3 T cell receptor beta chains from a single sample sequenced in a study of blood T cells in healthy people across ages. Through a sample-barcoded 5' primer and a J-beta primer mix, a second PCR was run for 7 to 11 cycles. TCRdb used MiXCR to reprocess the 5' RACE reads, holding one entry per CDR3 protein. The data contain about 730,000 distinct CDR3 sequences, roughly 47% of them singletons. Source material: blood. Source of these receptors: a woman aged 60-75 years in good health.

The J gene is TRBJ2-3, the V gene TRBV7-2; D is uncertain. Germline lookup yields CDR1 SGHTA and CDR2 FQGNSA. V lost 5 bases and J 5 bases, leaving 17 bases between the germline ends. CDR3 length: 15 residues. The CDR3 nucleotides read TGTGCCAGCAGCCAAAGGTCGGGTTCAGTAGATACGCAGTATTTT. It translates to CASSQRSGSVDTQYF.

This clonotype was seen a single time. The chain is built from TRBV29-1 and TRBJ1-2; 12 nucleotides align to TRBD1. This CDR3 has 15 amino acids. The V gene's germline CDR1 is SQVTM and CDR2 ANQGSEA. The V segment lost 6 bases and the J segment 2 bases; nucleotides outside the gene matches: 7. The CDR3 bases are TGCAGCGTAGCCGGGACAGGGGGCGGGAACTATGGCTACACCTTC. Translation gives CSVAGTGGGNYGYTF.

The V and J genes are TRBV6-2 or TRBV6-3 and TRBJ2-7, with TRBD2 matching over 9 bases. CDR1 and CDR2 (germline): MNHEY, SVGEGT. The CDR3 is 15 residues long. Trimming removed 7 bases from V and 4 bases from J; junction bases left unmatched: 11. The CDR3 DNA follows: TGTGCCAGCAACGACGGGGCTAGCGGGACTTACGAGCAGTACTTC. Its protein product is CASNDGASGTYEQYF.